This T cell receptor beta chain originates from a study of response to subunit inactivated influenza vaccine. Study-level results: After each seasonal influenza vaccination, few new T cells are recruited, the authors suggested.

The CDR3 is 16 residues long. The V and J ends lost 4 bases and 0 bases, in that order; junction bases with no gene match: 6. CDR1 SGDLS and CDR2 YYNGEE come from the germline V gene. Comment on this clonotype: What it binds is unknown.

TCRdb fed the RT-PCR reads into MiXCR, producing one record per CDR3 protein. Among around 530,000 distinct CDR3 sequences listed, approximately 15% were seen once. The rearrangement uses TRBV9 and TRBJ2-3, with 9 nucleotides matching TRBD2. This TCR derives from a man aged 45 to 70 who received an inactivated influenza vaccine. The sequences come from CD4+ T cells sorted from PBMCs, collected roughly 24 months after vaccination. The CDR3 DNA sequence: TGTGCCAGCAGCCTACGACTAGCGGACAGCACAGATACGCAGTATTTT. Translating gives CASSLRLADSTDTQYF.